This T cell receptor beta chain was observed in a study of high-grade serous ovarian cancer treatment subgroups. Study background: Samples averaged roughly 15,000 reads and about 7,500 unique TCR beta rearrangements. General study points: Tumors within one patient showed repertoire similarity of roughly 0.1 to 0.79. Higher neoantigen levels went with greater TCR clonal relatedness.

The CDR3 consists of 13 residues. Germline V CDR1 and CDR2: MGHDK, SYGVNS. The repertoire was sequenced with immunoSEQ multiplex PCR; TCRdb's copy has only in-frame clones and lacks some. The sample has around 8,000 clones, 60% to 85% seen once. Details on this clone: What it binds is not known.

The tumor samples were collected prior to definitive surgery or chemotherapy. Sequences were obtained from tumor tissue. The chain has TRBV25-1 and TRBJ2-5; D not certain. The DNA end lines up better with TRBJ2-7; the J call may be wrong. The clonotype originates from a human donor with high-grade serous ovarian cancer. The CDR3 bases are TGTGCCAGCAGCGCCCTTCATGTGAGCGAGCAGTACTTC. Translating gives CASSALHVSEQYF.